The 14 T cell receptor beta chains below were found in one sample sequenced in a study of blood T cell repertoires in COVID-19. Profiled with immunoSEQ multiplex PCR; TCRdb holds only in-frame clones, not every one. The table includes roughly 86,000 clones, over 75% detected once. Input material: peripheral blood. These receptors came from a woman aged 70-85 years with acute or convalescent COVID-19.

V and J are TRBV5-1 and TRBJ1-3; TRBD1 might be the D (6 bases). The V end was cut by 3 bases, the J end by 0 bases, with 10 bases between. The germline V gene encodes CDR1 SGHRS and CDR2 YFSETQ. The CDR3 extends over 15 amino acids. CDR3 DNA: TGCGCCAGCAGCTCTCAAGGGGGCTCTGGAAACACCATATATTTT. This codes for CASSSQGGSGNTIYF.

This clone was seen a handful of times. The rearrangement links TRBV10-3 to TRBJ2-7; possible D gene TRBD2, 5 bases. Trimming shortened V by 6 bases and J by 3 bases, and 15 bases separated the two germline ends. Germline CDR1 is ENHRY and CDR2 is SYGVKD. The CDR3 is 14 residues long. The CDR3 reads CAISHGGVGYEQYF. DNA for the CDR3: TGTGCCATCAGCCACGGAGGTGTCGGCTACGAGCAGTACTTC.

The V and J genes are TRBV7-8 and TRBJ2-1; 7 nucleotides line up with TRBD2. V was clipped by 6 bases and J by 9 bases; unmatched bases: 8. Germline CDR1 is SGHVS and CDR2 is FQNEAQ. The CDR3 is 13 amino acids. As DNA, the CDR3 is TGTGCCAGCAGTTTTAAATGGGGGGGTGAGCAGTTCTTC. This gives the protein CASSFKWGGEQFF. Full variable domain (outside the CDR3, taken from reference TRBV7-8 and TRBJ2-1): GAGVSQSPRYKVAKRGQDVALRCDPISGHVSLFWYQQALGQGPEFLTYFQNEAQLDKSGLPSDRFFAERPEGSVSTLKIQRTQQEDSAVYLCASSFKWGGEQFFGPGTRLTVL.

The chain links TRBV4-2 to TRBJ1-3; tentative D call: TRBD1 (6 bases). The V and J ends lost 1 base and 4 bases respectively, with 14 bases between them. The CDR3 extends over 16 amino acids. The germline gives CDR1 LGHNA, CDR2 YNFKEQ. CDR3 coding DNA: TGTGCCAGCAGCCAAGTTGGTTCCAGGGGAGGAAACACCATATATTTT. Protein product: CASSQVGSRGGNTIYF.

For the CDR3, the DNA is TGTGCCTGGAGTTCGACAGGGGAAGCTTCACCCCTCCACTTT. Encoded protein: CAWSSTGEASPLHF. This chain links TRBV30 with TRBJ1-6, with 8 positions matching TRBD1. Germline loops: CDR1 GTSNPN, CDR2 SVGIG (reference sequence). V lost 2 bases to trimming and J lost 9 bases; unmatched junction nucleotides: 6. This CDR3 comprises 14 residues.

The rearrangement uses TRBV7-8 and TRBJ2-1; 10 bases line up with TRBD2. V lost 5 bases, J lost 13 bases, and 5 bases stayed unmatched. CDR1 and CDR2 from the germline V gene are SGHVS and FQNEAQ. The CDR3 covers 12 residues. The CDR3 loop reads CASSLSGGPQFF. The CDR3 DNA sequence: TGTGCCAGCAGCCTTAGCGGGGGGCCTCAGTTCTTC.

The J gene is TRBJ2-1, the V gene TRBV30; the D is unclear. The CDR3 covers 13 residues. The V gene's germline CDR1 is GTSNPN and CDR2 SVGIG (reference sequence). Trimming stripped 8 bases from V and 6 bases from J, with 17 bases between. In DNA, the CDR3 is TGTGCCCGAGTCGACAAGGCGTCCAATGAGCAGTTCTTC. This codes for CARVDKASNEQFF.

The V and J genes are TRBV12-5 and TRBJ1-4; 8 bases are a match to TRBD1. The V and J ends lost 7 bases and 8 bases, in that order; junction bases with no gene match: 9. CDR1 LGHNT and CDR2 FRNRAP come from the germline V gene. CDR3 length: 14 amino acids. CDR3 region: CASAVRTGHEKLFF. The CDR3 coding sequence is TGTGCTAGTGCCGTGAGGACAGGGCACGAAAAACTGTTTTTT.

CDR3 loop: CASSFQGQPPRLFF. The CDR3 DNA reads as TGTGCCAGCAGCTTTCAGGGACAGCCGCCCCGGCTGTTTTTT. The rearrangement links TRBV7-2 to TRBJ2-2; 7 positions match TRBD1. Trimming took 3 bases from V and 13 from J; bases not matched to a gene: 11. The V gene's germline CDR1 is SGHTA and CDR2 FQGNSA. The CDR3 is 14 residues long.

The chain combines TRBV19 with TRBJ1-2, with D possibly TRBD1 on 6 matching bases. The CDR3 is 15 amino acids. V was pared by 7 bases and J by 0 bases, with 15 bases between. Germline CDR1 LNHDA, CDR2 SQIVND (reference sequence). CDR3 region: CASTPGRGTNYGYTF. CDR3 coding DNA: TGTGCCAGTACCCCCGGGAGGGGGACTAACTATGGCTACACCTTC. Full variable domain (missing parts from reference TRBV19 and TRBJ1-2): DGGITQSPKYLFRKEGQNVTLSCEQNLNHDAMYWYRQDPGQGLRLIYYSQIVNDFQKGDIAEGYSVSREKKESFPLTVTSAQKNPTAFYLCASTPGRGTNYGYTFGSGTRLTVV.

The J gene is TRBJ2-2, the V gene TRBV10-3; TRBD1 is a possible D gene (6 bases). Per germline, CDR1 ENHRY and CDR2 SYGVKD. The CDR3 loop spans 13 amino acids. V lost 6 bases to trimming and J lost 6 bases, with 11 bases between them. The CDR3 DNA reads TGTGCCATCAGGGAACAGGGCCCCGGGGAGCTGTTTTTT. This sequence encodes CAIREQGPGELFF.

CDR3 protein: CASSSSRGRPNEQFF. For the CDR3, the DNA is TGTGCCAGCAGCTCCTCCAGGGGCCGTCCGAATGAGCAGTTCTTC. V usage is TRBV7-9 and J usage is TRBJ2-1, with D maybe TRBD1 (6 bases). This CDR3 is 15 amino acids long. Germline CDR1 and CDR2: SEHNR and FQNEAQ (reference sequence). V was cut by 4 bases and J by 7 bases, with 17 bases left in between.

The J gene is TRBJ2-1, the V gene TRBV7-8; the match to TRBD1 covers 8 bases. Unmatched junction bases numbered 7, after V lost 5 bases and J lost 1 base. The germline V gene has CDR1 SGHVS and CDR2 FQNEAQ. The CDR3 covers 16 residues. The CDR3 loop is CASSVRTGLSYNEQFF. Here the CDR3 DNA reads TGTGCCAGCAGCGTCCGGACAGGGTTATCCTACAATGAGCAGTTCTTC.

The genes are TRBV5-5 and TRBJ1-2; the D gene is possibly TRBD1 (5 bases). V lost 2 bases and J lost 8, with 13 bases in between. CDR1 and CDR2 (germline): SGHKS, YYEKEE (reference sequence). The CDR3 runs to 13 residues. The CDR3 reads CASSFLGVDGYTF. CDR3 in DNA: TGTGCCAGCAGCTTTCTAGGGGTCGACGGCTACACCTTC.